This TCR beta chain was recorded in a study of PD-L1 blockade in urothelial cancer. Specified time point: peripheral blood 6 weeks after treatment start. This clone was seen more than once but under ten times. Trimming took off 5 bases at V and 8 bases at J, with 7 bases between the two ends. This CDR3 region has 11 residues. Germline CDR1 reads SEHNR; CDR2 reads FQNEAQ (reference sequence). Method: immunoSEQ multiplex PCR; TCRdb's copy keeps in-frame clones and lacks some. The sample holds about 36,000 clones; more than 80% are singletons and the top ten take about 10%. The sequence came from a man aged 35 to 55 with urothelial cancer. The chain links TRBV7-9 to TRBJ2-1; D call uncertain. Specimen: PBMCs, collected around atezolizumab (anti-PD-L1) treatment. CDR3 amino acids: CASSPQDEQFF. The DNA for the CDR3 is TGTGCCAGCAGCCCTCAGGATGAGCAGTTCTTC.